Listed here are 25 T cell receptor beta chains from one sample, sequenced in a study of CD8+CD57+ T cells in acquired aplastic anemia. According to the study, genomic DNA was the template for TCR beta VDJ and CDR3 profiling. One entry per CDR3 protein, called by TCRdb with MiXCR from the reads. The data contain around 180,000 distinct CDR3 sequences, roughly 50% of them singletons. Flow cytometry had shown expanded CD8+CD57+ cells in the patients chosen for sequencing. Sequencing was carried out using sorted CD4+, CD8+, or CD8+CD57+ T cells (not recorded which) from PBMCs. The receptors originated from a human donor with aplastic anemia.

This sequence joins TRBV2 and TRBJ1-5, with TRBD1 matching over 7 bases. This CDR3 spans 15 amino acids. The germline V gene encodes CDR1 SNHLY and CDR2 FYNNEI. Germline trimming cut 4 bases from V and 4 bases from J; bases unmatched to any gene: 7. CDR3 nucleotides: TGTGCCAGCAGTGTTGACAGGGAGCCTAATCAGCCCCAGCATTTT. The encoded protein is CASSVDREPNQPQHF.

The sample holds many counts of this clonotype. The J gene is TRBJ2-1, the V gene TRBV24-1, with D perhaps assigned TRBD1 or TRBD2 (6 bases each). Trimming took 5 bases from V and 7 from J, leaving 17 bases between them. The germline CDR1 and CDR2 sequences are KGHDR and SFDVKD. The CDR3 spans 15 residues. In DNA form, the CDR3 reads TGTGCCACCAGTGCCTGGGGGGCGGATTTAAATGAGCAGTTCTTC. Translation: CATSAWGADLNEQFF.

This clonotype was observed a few times. The rearrangement uses TRBV2 and TRBJ2-7, with 7 bases lining up with TRBD1. The V gene end was trimmed by 9 bases and the J gene end by 7 bases; junction bases not matched to a gene: 6. The length of the CDR3 is 11 residues. Germline CDR1 is SNHLY and CDR2 is FYNNEI. The CDR3 loop is CASRQGGEQYF. DNA of the CDR3: TGTGCCAGTAGACAGGGTGGAGAGCAGTACTTC.

This clonotype was seen once. The V gene is TRBV7-6, the J gene TRBJ2-5, with TRBD2 matching 8 bases. V shed 4 bases and J 5 bases; nucleotides not matched to a gene: 9. In germline, CDR1 is SGHVS, CDR2 FNYEAQ. The CDR3 runs 15 residues. The DNA for the CDR3 is TGTGCCAGCAGCTCCCAGACTAGCGCGGCCGAGACCCAGTACTTC. This translates into CASSSQTSAAETQYF. The variable domain in full, with the rest retrieved from reference TRBV7-6 and TRBJ2-5, is GAGVSQSPRYKVTKRGQDVALRCDPISGHVSLYWYRQALGQGPEFLTYFNYEAQQDKSGLPNDRFSAERPEGSISTLTIQRTEQRDSAMYRCASSSQTSAAETQYFGPGTRLLVL.

Many counts were recorded for this clonotype. The chain is built from TRBV5-8 and TRBJ1-1; 7 nucleotides match TRBD1. Germline assignment: CDR1 SGHTS and CDR2 YDEGEE. The ends lost 4 bases at V and 4 bases at J; junction bases unmatched: 7. The length of the CDR3 is 14 residues. CDR3 DNA: TGTGCCAGCAGCCCTCGAAGGGGGCGCACTGAAGCTTTCTTT. Amino acids: CASSPRRGRTEAFF.

In this sample, this clonotype turned up many times. The rearrangement links TRBV5-1 to TRBJ2-7, with D perhaps matching TRBD2 (7 bases). The V and J ends lost 5 bases and 3 bases respectively, with 18 bases between them. This CDR3 spans 15 amino acids. Germline CDR1 and CDR2: SGHRS and YFSETQ. The CDR3 protein is CASSRTGRGGYEQYF. DNA for the CDR3: TGCGCCAGCAGTCGTACAGGGCGCGGGGGCTACGAGCAGTACTTC. Full variable domain (missing parts from reference TRBV5-1 and TRBJ2-7): KAGVTQTPRYLIKTRGQQVTLSCSPISGHRSVSWYQQTPGQGLQFLFEYFSETQRNKGNFPGRFSGRQFSNSRSEMNVSTLELGDSALYLCASSRTGRGGYEQYFGPGTRLTVT.

The CDR3 DNA follows: TGTGCCACCGGACAGACTGGGGAGCTGTTTTTT. This codes for CATGQTGELFF. The chain recombines TRBV24-1 with TRBJ2-2, with a possible D match to TRBD1 (6 bases). Germline CDR1 is KGHDR and CDR2 is SFDVKD. Trimming pared 9 bases from V and 8 bases from J, leaving 9 bases between. This CDR3 has 11 residues.

V usage is TRBV2 and J usage is TRBJ1-4; 8 bases line up with TRBD1. Germline V gene lookup returns CDR1 SNHLY and CDR2 FYNNEI. V trimming: 5 bases; J trimming: 5 bases; junction bases outside the gene matches: 7. The CDR3 length is 15 residues. CDR3 in amino acids: CASSYPGQDNEKLFF. CDR3 DNA: TGTGCCAGCAGTTATCCGGGACAGGACAATGAAAAACTGTTTTTT.

The chain carries TRBV20-1 and TRBJ2-5; D perhaps matches TRBD2 (7 bases). This CDR3 is 16 amino acids long. Trimming removed 1 base at V and 1 base at J, with 16 bases between. Germline V lookup: CDR1 DFQATT, CDR2 SNEGSKA (reference sequence). The DNA for the CDR3 is TGCAGTGCTAGAGGAGGGGGGGGCCCGGGCCAAGAGACCCAGTACTTC. Translated, it gives CSARGGGGPGQETQYF.

The table lists this clonotype with many counts. The chain couples TRBV4-1 to TRBJ1-6; D might be TRBD1 (5 bases). The V gene's germline CDR1 is MGHRA and CDR2 YSYEKL. Trimming left V 6 bases short and J 5 bases short, with 11 bases between. The CDR3 contains 14 residues. CDR3 in DNA: TGCGCCAGCAGGGGGACGGTGAATAATTCACCCCTCCACTTT. Amino acid sequence: CASRGTVNNSPLHF.

The table lists this clonotype with many counts. The chain employs TRBV20-1 and TRBJ2-1; tentative D call: TRBD2 (6 bases). The CDR3 covers 15 residues. V was clipped by 1 base and J by 5 bases, with 15 bases between them. Germline V CDR1 and CDR2: DFQATT, SNEGSKA (reference sequence). CDR3 DNA: TGCAGTGCTAGAGTCCGACTAGACGCAGACAATGAGCAGTTCTTC. It is translated as CSARVRLDADNEQFF.

This clonotype was detected many times. CDR3 bases: TGCAGTGCTAGAGCAGAGAATAATCAGCCCCAGCATTTT. Translating it yields CSARAENNQPQHF. The chain recombines TRBV20-1 with TRBJ1-5; D ambiguous. Per germline, CDR1 DFQATT and CDR2 SNEGSKA (reference sequence). The CDR3 extends over 13 amino acids. V lost 1 base and J lost 4, with 8 bases in between.

The chain is built from TRBV28 and TRBJ1-2; tentatively, D is TRBD1 (6 bases). Germline V gives CDR1 MDHEN, CDR2 SYDVKM. The CDR3 is 13 residues long. The V gene lost 4 bases and the J gene lost 5 bases, with 11 bases spanning the gap. The CDR3 DNA reads TGTGCCAGCAGTTCGACAGGCAAGTATGGCTACACCTTC. This sequence encodes CASSSTGKYGYTF.

The chain is built from TRBV24-1 and TRBJ1-6; no reliable D call. Germline values: CDR1 KGHDR, CDR2 SFDVKD. V was shortened by 3 bases and J by 5 bases, with 7 bases between the two germline ends. This CDR3 is 14 amino acids long. CDR3 residues: CATSDIWDNSPLHF. In DNA form, the CDR3 reads TGTGCCACCAGTGATATATGGGATAATTCACCCCTCCACTTT.

The V gene is TRBV2, the J gene TRBJ2-7; TRBD1 matches 7 bases. The CDR3 spans 15 residues. Germline values: CDR1 SNHLY, CDR2 FYNNEI. After removal of 7 bases from V and 3 bases from J, the junction contained 12 bases not matched to a gene. The CDR3 loop is CASNPTGAGSYEQYF. The CDR3 DNA reads TGTGCCAGCAATCCTACAGGGGCAGGTAGCTACGAGCAGTACTTC.

V is TRBV6-1 and J is TRBJ2-2; tentatively, D is TRBD1 (6 bases). CDR1 MNHNS and CDR2 SASEGT come from the germline V gene. The CDR3 sequence is 15 residues long. Trimming left V 0 bases short and J 5 bases short, with 10 bases between. The CDR3: CASSEAAGETGELFF. The CDR3 DNA is TGTGCCAGCAGTGAAGCGGCAGGGGAAACCGGGGAGCTGTTTTTT.

The V gene is TRBV20-1, the J gene TRBJ1-4; D might be TRBD1 (6 bases). This CDR3 region has 14 residues. Trimming shortened V by 1 base and J by 4 bases, and 10 bases separated the two germline ends. Germline CDR1 reads DFQATT; CDR2 reads SNEGSKA (reference sequence). The CDR3 reads CSARVGRGNEKLFF. The CDR3 DNA reads TGCAGTGCTAGAGTCGGCAGGGGTAATGAAAAACTGTTTTTT.

The rearrangement links TRBV19 to TRBJ1-2, with a weak D call TRBD1 (5 bases). V was clipped by 2 bases and J by 3 bases, with 13 bases between them. Germline CDR1 is LNHDA and CDR2 is SQIVND (reference sequence). This CDR3 comprises 15 residues. The CDR3 bases are TGTGCCAGTAGTATACCCGGGGACGCTTACTATGGCTACACCTTC. Translating it yields CASSIPGDAYYGYTF.

At least ten counts were recorded for this clonotype. The CDR3 region has the DNA TGCAGTGCTAACTCAGGTTCGGGCCCTGAAGCTTTCTTT. It is translated as CSANSGSGPEAFF. The rearrangement links TRBV20-1 to TRBJ1-1; D is unresolved. V lost 4 bases to trimming and J lost 6 bases, with 15 bases between them. The CDR3 runs 13 residues. Germline V gives CDR1 DFQATT, CDR2 SNEGSKA (reference sequence).

The chain recombines TRBV11-2 with TRBJ1-5; D is unresolved. Germline V gene data show CDR1 as SGHAT and CDR2 as FQNNGV. The CDR3 is 14 amino acids. V lost 1 base, J lost 3 bases, and 7 bases lay in between. The CDR3 protein is CASSLVGNNQPQHF. CDR3 coding DNA: TGTGCCAGCAGCTTAGTAGGGAACAATCAGCCCCAGCATTTT.

The J gene is TRBJ2-5, the V gene TRBV7-9; D might be TRBD2 (5 bases). Trimming cost V 5 bases and J 5 bases, with 15 bases left between them. Germline V gene sequence: CDR1 SEHNR, CDR2 FQNEAQ (reference sequence). The CDR3 extends over 14 amino acids. CDR3: CASSSGGSWETQYF. Here the CDR3 DNA reads TGTGCCAGCAGCAGCGGAGGAAGTTGGGAGACCCAGTACTTC.

V gene TRBV25-1 combines with J gene TRBJ1-4; D uncertain. The germline CDR1 and CDR2 sequences are MGHDK and SYGVNS. V was cut by 3 bases and J by 6 bases, with 23 bases left in between. This CDR3 spans 18 amino acids. CDR3 DNA sequence: TGTGCCAGCAGTGATTCCCCATGCGGGATACCATCTTATGAAAAACTGTTTTTT. Translation: CASSDSPCGIPSYEKLFF.

This clonotype was counted a single time. The J gene is TRBJ2-7, the V gene TRBV3-1; 11 nucleotides match TRBD2. Looked up from germline, CDR1 is LGHDT and CDR2 is YNNKEL (reference sequence). The V and J ends lost 4 bases and 5 bases, in that order; junction bases with no gene match: 4. CDR3 length: 14 amino acids. The CDR3 spells CASSPGTSGHEQYF. CDR3 bases: TGTGCCAGCAGCCCCGGGACTAGCGGACACGAGCAGTACTTC.

This clonotype was found a few times. The chain's CDR3 is CASRRLAESYEQYF. The CDR3 DNA reads as TGTGCCAGCAGAAGACTAGCTGAAAGCTACGAGCAGTACTTC. This sequence joins TRBV2 and TRBJ2-7; 7 positions match TRBD2. CDR3 length equals 14 residues. Germline loops: CDR1 SNHLY, CDR2 FYNNEI. Trimming removed 6 bases from V and 3 bases from J; junction bases left unmatched: 8. The full variable domain, with the rest looked up from reference TRBV2 and TRBJ2-7, is EPEVTQTPSHQVTQMGQEVILRCVPISNHLYFYWYRQILGQKVEFLVSFYNNEISEKSEIFDDQFSVERPDGSNFTLKIRSTKLEDSAMYFCASRRLAESYEQYFGPGTRLTVT.

This clonotype was recorded many times. The chain links TRBV29-1 to TRBJ2-5; either TRBD1 or TRBD2 may supply D (6 bases each). The CDR3 contains 12 residues. V was cut by 8 bases and J by 3 bases, with 13 bases left in between. CDR1 is SQVTM and CDR2 is ANQGSEA in the germline V gene. CDR3 region: CSSTGAEETQYF. DNA of the CDR3: TGCAGCTCCACGGGGGCAGAAGAGACCCAGTACTTC. Drawing the rest from reference TRBV29-1 and TRBJ2-5, the complete variable domain is SAVISQKPSRDICQRGTSLTIQCQVDSQVTMMFWYRQQPGQSLTLIATANQGSEATYESGFVIDKFPISRPNLTFSTLTVSNMSPEDSSIYLCSSTGAEETQYFGPGTRLLVL.